A selection of T cell receptor beta chains follows, all from one sample in a study of T cell responses to AZD1222 COVID-19 vaccine. TCRdb keeps only in-frame clones here, not all; method: immunoSEQ multiplex PCR. Of roughly 110,000 clones in the sample, roughly 88% were seen once. Sequencing was performed on peripheral blood, taken on day 0 of AZD1222 vaccination. The receptor source for this set is an adult in good health. Each CDR3 is given with its conserved first and last residue. The order of the fields is CDR3 DNA, CDR3 protein, clone size, V gene, J gene, D gene, CDR3 length. A D gene is named only where the DNA matches it firmly. Clone size is given for some rows only: seen once, a few or many times, or a class if the clone is expanded.

TGTGCCAGCAGCTTGGCCGGCGGGAGGGTCGGAGAGACCCAGTACTTC	CASSLAGGRVGETQYF	NA	TRBV5-4	TRBJ2-5	TRBD2	16
TGTGCCAGCAGCCTAAACAGGGGGGAGACTGAAGCTTTCTTT	CASSLNRGETEAFF	NA	TRBV5-6	TRBJ1-1	TRBD1	14
TGTGCCAGCAGGACCGCCGGGGGGGAAGATAATTCACCCCTCCACTTT	CASRTAGGEDNSPLHF	NA	TRBV2	TRBJ1-6	NA	16
TGTGCCAGCAGCCAAAGTAGCACAGCATCTAATGAAAAACTGTTTTTT	CASSQSSTASNEKLFF	NA	TRBV3-1/TRBV3-2	TRBJ1-4	NA	16
TGTGCCAGCAGCTTGGAAGCGGTAAACTATGGCTACACCTTC	CASSLEAVNYGYTF	NA	TRBV5-4	TRBJ1-2	NA	14
TGTGCCAGCAGCACCCCGATGCTGCCGCACAATGAGCAGTTCTTC	CASSTPMLPHNEQFF	NA	TRBV21-1	TRBJ2-1	NA	15
TGTGCCAGTAGTATAGAAGGACAGGGTGGCAATCAGCCCCAGCATTTT	CASSIEGQGGNQPQHF	once	TRBV19	TRBJ1-5	TRBD1	16
TGTGCCAGCAGCCCAACAGGGCCGGCCGGGGAGACCCAGTACTTC	CASSPTGPAGETQYF	NA	TRBV11-2	TRBJ2-5	NA	15
TGTGCCAGTAGTATGGACAGACCCAATCAGCCCCAGCATTTT	CASSMDRPNQPQHF	NA	TRBV19	TRBJ1-5	NA	14
TGTGCCAGCAGTTACTCGGGGCAGCCACCAGCCAGGGACTACGAGCAGTACTTC	CASSYSGQPPARDYEQYF	NA	TRBV6-2/TRBV6-3	TRBJ2-7	NA	18
TGTGCCACCTCCCAGGGCTCCTACGAGCAGTACTTC	CATSQGSYEQYF	NA	TRBV24-1	TRBJ2-7	NA	12
TGTGCCAGCAGCCAAGAACCAGGGGCAAGCTATGGCTACACCTTC	CASSQEPGASYGYTF	NA	TRBV3-1/TRBV3-2	TRBJ1-2	NA	15
TGCAGCGTTAGGACAGAAACCTACGAGCAGTACTTC	CSVRTETYEQYF	NA	TRBV29-1	TRBJ2-7	NA	12
TGTGCCAGCAGCCAAAGGCCGGTGGGGGAAGCTTTCTTT	CASSQRPVGEAFF	NA	TRBV14	TRBJ1-1	NA	13
TGTGCCAGCAGCAACGGCAGAGGGGGTGAGACCCAGTACTTC	CASSNGRGGETQYF	once	TRBV25-1	TRBJ2-5	NA	14
TGTGCCAGCAGCCAAGGGGCGGGGCCGAACACCGGGGAGCTGTTTTTT	CASSQGAGPNTGELFF	few	TRBV5-5	TRBJ2-2	NA	16
TGTGCCAGCAGTTACTCGGGACAGGGGGTAGGATCACCCCTCCACTTT	CASSYSGQGVGSPLHF	NA	TRBV6-5	TRBJ1-6	TRBD1	16